This entry lists 16 T cell receptor beta chains sequenced from one sample in a study of CD8+CD57+ T cells in acquired aplastic anemia. Genomic DNA templated the TCR beta VDJ and CDR3 profiling. Via MiXCR, TCRdb re-called the reads, giving one row per CDR3 protein. The sample contains approximately 270,000 distinct CDR3 sequences, about 56% of which appear only once. The sequenced material came from sorted CD4+, CD8+, or CD8+CD57+ T cells (not recorded which) from PBMCs. Receptor source: a human donor with severe aplastic anemia or a healthy control (not recorded which).

The rearrangement uses TRBV7-2 and TRBJ2-7; 9 bases fit TRBD1. The germline V gene encodes CDR1 SGHTA and CDR2 FQGNSA. The CDR3 totals 15 residues. J was trimmed by 3 bases and V by 0 bases; bases with no gene match: 3. The CDR3 DNA is TGTGCCAGCAGCTTAGCACGGACAGGGGACTACGAGCAGTACTTC. Amino acid sequence: CASSLARTGDYEQYF.

This clonotype showed up many times. V is TRBV5-1 and J is TRBJ2-5; 7 bases are shared with TRBD2. V was clipped by 4 bases and J by 5 bases; unmatched bases: 8. This CDR3 is built from 14 residues. Per the germline V gene, CDR1 is SGHRS and CDR2 is YFSETQ. The CDR3 DNA is TGCGCCAGCAGCAGACCAAGCGGGGAGGAGACCCAGTACTTC. Translated, it gives CASSRPSGEETQYF.

The chain carries TRBV15 and TRBJ1-2; TRBD1 is a possible D gene (6 bases). The CDR3 runs to 14 residues. V shed 8 bases and J shed 4 bases, with 17 bases lying between them. The germline V gene has CDR1 LNHNV and CDR2 YYDKDF (reference sequence). The CDR3 loop is CATSNPNRAYGYTF. CDR3 bases: TGTGCCACCTCCAACCCCAACAGGGCCTATGGCTACACCTTC.

This clonotype was observed at least ten times. The chain recombines TRBV19 with TRBJ2-2, with a tentative D call TRBD1 (6 bases). Germline assignment: CDR1 LNHDA and CDR2 SQIVND (reference sequence). Trimming removed 4 bases at V and 0 bases at J, with 9 bases between. The CDR3 consists of 15 residues. CDR3 protein: CASSTRTANTGELFF. CDR3 coding DNA: TGTGCCAGTAGTACAAGGACAGCGAACACCGGGGAGCTGTTTTTT.

The chain is built from TRBV5-4 and TRBJ1-2, with 8 bases lining up with TRBD1. With V trimmed by 4 bases and J by 6 bases, 8 bases remained unmatched. This CDR3 region has 14 residues. CDR1 and CDR2 from the germline V gene are SGHNT and YYREEE (reference sequence). CDR3 protein: CASSPLDRGDGYTF. The CDR3 nucleotides read TGTGCCAGCAGCCCCCTAGACAGGGGAGATGGCTACACCTTC. The variable domain in full, completed from reference TRBV5-4 and TRBJ1-2, reads ETGVTQSPTHLIKTRGQQVTLRCSSQSGHNTVSWYQQALGQGPQFIFQYYREEENGRGNFPPRFSGLQFPNYSSELNVNALELDDSALYLCASSPLDRGDGYTFGSGTRLTVV.

This rearrangement joins TRBV7-6 to TRBJ1-1; no reliable D call. V was trimmed by 8 bases and J by 5 bases, leaving 18 bases between them. Germline assignment: CDR1 SGHVS and CDR2 FNYEAQ. This CDR3 has 14 residues. CDR3: CASRPREGGTEAFF. The DNA of the CDR3 is TGTGCCAGCCGCCCCCGTGAAGGAGGGACTGAAGCTTTCTTT.

This clonotype was seen more than once but under ten times. The chain uses TRBV5-1 and TRBJ2-2; 8 bases align to TRBD1. The CDR3 consists of 16 residues. With V trimmed by 4 bases and J by 6 bases, 11 bases remained unmatched. CDR1 is SGHRS and CDR2 is YFSETQ in the germline V gene. CDR3 region: CASSPPRDRKPGELFF. CDR3 bases: TGCGCCAGCAGCCCCCCTCGGGACAGGAAGCCCGGGGAGCTGTTTTTT.

The V gene is TRBV7-2, the J gene TRBJ2-1, with D possibly matching TRBD1 (5 bases). Germline V CDR1 and CDR2: SGHTA, FQGNSA. CDR3 length: 14 amino acids. Trimming stripped 5 bases from V and 6 bases from J, with 14 bases between. CDR3 DNA: TGTGCCAGCAGCCCAATACAGGCCTCCAATGAGCAGTTCTTC. Translating it yields CASSPIQASNEQFF.

The chain uses TRBV29-1 and TRBJ1-1; D not resolved. From germline, CDR1 is SQVTM and CDR2 ANQGSEA. V was clipped by 1 base and J by 1 base, with 7 bases between them. The CDR3 is made up of 13 amino acids. In DNA form, the CDR3 reads TGCAGCGTTGAAGGACACAGGAACACTGAAGCTTTCTTT. Translation: CSVEGHRNTEAFF.

This clonotype was recorded many times. The junction differs from germline at one of its ends, possibly a read error. This chain connects TRBV2 to TRBJ1-6; TRBD1 might be the D (5 bases). The CDR3 contains 12 residues. Germline loops: CDR1 SNHLY, CDR2 FYNNEI. CDR3 loop: CASSVGGSPLRF. The CDR3 DNA sequence: TGTGCCAGCAGTGTGGGGGGATCACCCCTCCGCTTT.

The V gene is TRBV7-8, the J gene TRBJ1-3; D possibly corresponds to TRBD1 (6 bases). Germline CDR1 is SGHVS and CDR2 is FQNEAQ. Trimming took off 0 bases at V and 1 base at J, with 10 bases between the two ends. The length of the CDR3 is 16 residues. The CDR3 coding sequence is TGTGCCAGCAGCTTAGCCGGGACACCATCTGGAAACACCATATATTTT. The encoded protein is CASSLAGTPSGNTIYF. Supplemented by reference TRBV7-8 and TRBJ1-3, the full variable domain reads GAGVSQSPRYKVAKRGQDVALRCDPISGHVSLFWYQQALGQGPEFLTYFQNEAQLDKSGLPSDRFFAERPEGSVSTLKIQRTQQEDSAVYLCASSLAGTPSGNTIYFGEGSWLTVV.

This clonotype has only a few counts. The chain carries TRBV13 and TRBJ2-2; no definite D call. V was cut by 1 base and J by 0 bases, with 12 bases left in between. This CDR3 contains 17 residues. CDR1 is PRHDT, CDR2 FYEKMQ, per germline (reference sequence). The CDR3 region has the DNA TGTGCCAGCAGCTTAGCTCGGGCATCTGCGAACACCGGGGAGCTGTTTTTT. As protein: CASSLARASANTGELFF.

The gene calls are TRBV15 and TRBJ1-1; D perhaps matches TRBD1 (5 bases). V gave up 1 base and J gave up 4 bases, with 13 bases separating them. Germline CDR1 LNHNV, CDR2 YYDKDF (reference sequence). The CDR3 loop spans 15 amino acids. CDR3 sequence: CATSRGSRGITEAFF. CDR3 nucleotides: TGTGCCACCAGCAGAGGATCGAGGGGAATCACTGAAGCTTTCTTT.

This chain connects TRBV7-9 to TRBJ2-2; a possible D gene is TRBD1 (6 bases). The germline V and J ends were trimmed by 6 bases and 5 bases, with 19 bases remaining between them. Germline assignment: CDR1 SEHNR and CDR2 FQNEAQ (reference sequence). The CDR3 contains 16 residues. The CDR3 region is CASRFTQGRGTGELFF. CDR3 DNA sequence: TGTGCCAGCAGATTCACCCAGGGCAGGGGTACCGGGGAGCTGTTTTTT.

The CDR3 region is CASSLPTNTGELFF. In nucleotides, the CDR3 is TGTGCCAGTAGTCTCCCGACGAACACCGGGGAGCTGTTTTTT. This rearrangement joins TRBV19 to TRBJ2-2; D is unclear. Looked up from germline, CDR1 is LNHDA and CDR2 is SQIVND (reference sequence). This CDR3 spans 14 amino acids. The V end was cut by 5 bases, the J end by 0 bases, with 7 bases between.

CDR3 DNA sequence: TGTGCCAGCACCGCCGGACTAGCGGGGGCCAATAGCTCCTACAATGAGCAGTTCTTC. Its protein is CASTAGLAGANSSYNEQFF. The chain has TRBV2 and TRBJ2-1; 13 positions agree with TRBD2. Unmatched junction bases numbered 12, after V lost 7 bases and J lost 0 bases. The CDR3 sequence is 19 residues long. The germline V gene has CDR1 SNHLY and CDR2 FYNNEI.